A single sample is the source of the 5 T cell receptor beta chains below, sequenced in a study of T cell changes during pregnancy in multiple sclerosis. Sequenced by immunoSEQ multiplex PCR; TCRdb stores in-frame clones only, minus some. The sample lists about 93,000 clones; over 80% were seen once. Sequenced here: peripheral blood, sampled after pregnancy. The receptors shown here come from a female donor with multiple sclerosis, enrolled in a pregnancy study.

The chain is built from TRBV5-4 and TRBJ2-3; 9 nucleotides align to TRBD2. The CDR3 is 15 amino acids. The germline CDR1 and CDR2 sequences are SGHNT and YYREEE (reference sequence). V lost 2 bases and J lost 2; bases outside the gene matches: 3. This chain's CDR3 is CASSLRLADTDTQYF. CDR3 sequence (DNA): TGTGCCAGCAGCTTACGACTAGCGGACACAGATACGCAGTATTTT.

The rearrangement links TRBV29-1 to TRBJ2-5; possible D gene TRBD1, 6 bases. Looked up from germline, CDR1 is SQVTM and CDR2 is ANQGSEA. Trimming left V 7 bases short and J 5 bases short, with 14 bases between. The CDR3 has 12 residues. The CDR3 spells CSALFTGETQYF. The CDR3 DNA follows: TGCAGCGCACTTTTTACAGGGGAGACCCAGTACTTC.

In regard to this clone: Additional DNA sequences in this sample encode the identical CDR3. The chain joins TRBV9 to TRBJ2-7, with D possibly being TRBD2 (6 bases). The CDR3 has 14 residues. The germline V gene encodes CDR1 SGDLS and CDR2 YYNGEE. Trimming took 0 bases from V and 2 from J, leaving 9 bases between them. CDR3: CASSVGGGTYEQYF. The CDR3 coding sequence is TGTGCCAGCAGCGTAGGGGGAGGAACCTACGAGCAGTACTTC.

This chain links TRBV4-3 with TRBJ2-3; 14 bases are a match to TRBD2. Trimming removed 3 bases from V and 6 bases from J; junction bases left unmatched: 14. This CDR3 has 19 residues. Germline lookup yields CDR1 LGHNA and CDR2 YSLEER. CDR3 sequence: CASSQGRMTSGGAGDTQYF. DNA for the CDR3: TGCGCCAGCAGCCAGGGCCGAATGACTAGCGGGGGGGCAGGGGATACGCAGTATTTT.

The chain carries TRBV7-9 and TRBJ2-1; TRBD2 aligns across 8 bases. V dropped 3 bases and J dropped 3; count of bases not matched to a gene: 1. The CDR3 length is 14 residues. The germline V gene has CDR1 SEHNR and CDR2 FQNEAQ (reference sequence). The CDR3 sequence: CASSLTSVYNEQFF. In DNA form, the CDR3 reads TGTGCCAGCAGCTTGACTAGCGTCTACAATGAGCAGTTCTTC. Full variable domain (missing parts from reference TRBV7-9 and TRBJ2-1): DTGVSQNPRHKITKRGQNVTFRCDPISEHNRLYWYRQTLGQGPEFLTYFQNEAQLEKSRLLSDRFSAERPKGSFSTLEIQRTEQGDSAMYLCASSLTSVYNEQFFGPGTRLTVL.